The 4 T cell receptor beta chains below all came from one sample that was sequenced in a study of cytomegalovirus exposure and HLA in healthy donors. Use of 60 Vbeta and 13 Jbeta primers characterized the PCR. This table comes from immunoSEQ multiplex PCR, and its TCRdb copy is limited to in-frame clones, with some not included. The sample holds just under 250,000 clones, more than 75% seen once. Sample: PBMCs. Receptor source: a woman between 35 and 50 years old in good health and CMV-seropositive.

The DNA for the CDR3 is TGTGCCAGCAGTGTACAGGGGGTTTACGAGCAGTACTTC. It codes for CASSVQGVYEQYF. This chain joins TRBV2 and TRBJ2-5; TRBD1 matches 8 bases. TRBJ2-7 explains the end of the DNA better; the J call may be wrong. CDR3 size: 13 residues. Per the germline V gene, CDR1 is SNHLY and CDR2 is FYNNEI.

The J gene is TRBJ1-1, the V gene TRBV30; D perhaps matches TRBD1 (5 bases). CDR1 and CDR2 from the germline V gene are GTSNPN and SVGIG (reference sequence). Trimming pared 0 bases from V and 5 bases from J, leaving 16 bases between. The CDR3 totals 15 residues. The CDR3, as DNA: TGTGCCTGGAGTGTACAGGCGCGGGGTAAGACTGAAGCTTTCTTT. This sequence encodes CAWSVQARGKTEAFF.

This chain links TRBV7-9 with TRBJ2-7; 7 nucleotides agree with TRBD1. The V gene's germline CDR1 is SEHNR and CDR2 FQNEAQ (reference sequence). The CDR3 length is 13 residues. Unmatched junction bases numbered 5, after V lost 5 bases and J lost 4 bases. This chain's CDR3 is CASSPGQIYEQYF. CDR3 nucleotide sequence: TGTGCCAGCAGCCCGGGACAGATTTACGAGCAGTACTTC.

This chain connects TRBV7-3 to TRBJ2-1; 7 bases agree with TRBD1. Per the germline V gene, CDR1 is SGHTA and CDR2 is FQGTGA. The CDR3 extends over 15 amino acids. V lost 1 base, J lost 9 bases, and 9 bases stayed unmatched. The CDR3 is CASSLIPTGFGEQFF. The CDR3 DNA reads as TGTGCCAGCAGCTTAATCCCGACAGGGTTCGGTGAGCAGTTCTTC.